This is a list of T cell receptor beta chains from one sample in a study of blood T cell repertoires in COVID-19. The repertoire was sequenced with immunoSEQ multiplex PCR; TCRdb's copy has only in-frame clones and lacks some. The sample has 9,500 to 12,000 clones, 70% to 90% seen once. Material for sequencing was peripheral blood. The receptors were sampled from a man in his thirties or forties with active or convalescent COVID-19. The CDR3 runs from the conserved cysteine through the conserved F or W. The order of the fields is J gene, clone size, V gene, CDR3 length, CDR3 protein. The size field is filled for only some rows; it gives once, few, many or a size class.

TRBJ1-1	NA	TRBV20-1	16	CSASSAGGLGGTEAFF
TRBJ1-1	NA	TRBV7-8	12	CASSLNSGEAFF
TRBJ1-3	NA	TRBV2	14	CASSDHDRENTIYF
TRBJ2-1	NA	TRBV7-2	16	CASSRNSGGNYNEQFF
TRBJ1-6	NA	TRBV6-4	15	CASSQEEGNNSPLHF
TRBJ2-2	few	TRBV6-5	14	CASSRQPGAGELFF
TRBJ2-1	NA	TRBV4-1	15	CASSQSSGGVNEQFF
TRBJ1-3	NA	TRBV3-1/TRBV3-2	15	CASSLRVYSGNTIYF
TRBJ1-4	NA	TRBV6-5	12	CASRGQGEKLFF
TRBJ1-1	NA	TRBV3-1/TRBV3-2	16	CASSSLDKGTQSKAFF
TRBJ2-1	NA	TRBV19	13	CASSWDRGDEQFF
TRBJ2-3	NA	TRBV14	15	CASSQTSGGTDTQYF
TRBJ1-1	NA	TRBV5-1	13	CASSPGDRPKAFF
TRBJ1-4	once	TRBV3-1/TRBV3-2	15	CASSQDGRRWEKLFF
TRBJ1-2	NA	TRBV5-1	14	CASRGTGTGPGYTF
TRBJ2-3	NA	TRBV6-5	14	CASSSRQSPDTQYF
TRBJ1-6	NA	TRBV9	15	CASSAGQGKNSPLHF
TRBJ2-1	NA	TRBV14	16	CASSPLAGGLSLEQFF
TRBJ2-5	NA	TRBV30	14	CAWNPGTRQETQYF
TRBJ1-4	NA	TRBV30	13	CAWTQSSGGKLFF
TRBJ2-7	NA	TRBV3-1/TRBV3-2	14	CASSQMRGPYEQYF
TRBJ1-1	NA	TRBV6-5	14	CASRDINRNTEAFF
TRBJ1-5	NA	TRBV4-2	16	CASSQERPGLNQPQHF
TRBJ1-1	NA	TRBV30	14	CAWNKRGMNTEAFF
TRBJ2-3	NA	TRBV6-5	13	CASKALSTDTQYF
TRBJ1-2	NA	TRBV2	13	CASSETGVYGYTF
TRBJ2-5	NA	TRBV10-1	13	CASSGGGLETQYF
TRBJ1-2	NA	TRBV24-1	15	CATSDSTGAERGYTF
TRBJ2-1	NA	TRBV19	15	CASSLGQEGHNEQFF
TRBJ2-5	NA	TRBV7-9	13	CASSSSGQETQYF
TRBJ2-6	NA	TRBV18	18	CASSPLWGWRAGANVLTF
TRBJ1-1	once	TRBV19	14	CASSMGTVNTEAFF
TRBJ1-1	few	TRBV7-9	15	CASSPQTGWNTEAFF